The 18 T cell receptor delta chains below come from one sample, sequenced in a study of γδ T cells in repeated Plasmodium falciparum infection. Flow sorting of PBMC yielded separate Vgamma9/Vdelta2+ and Vdelta2-negative gammadelta T cell populations for bulk repertoire analysis. TCRdb used CATT to re-call clones from the multiplex PCR reads. The repertoire holds 85,000 to 100,000 delta-chain clones, with 0.75% to 1% as singletons. What was sequenced was gamma-delta T cells from blood. All receptors derive from a pool of human donors (malaria-infected and uninfected, not separated).

This clone was counted a few times. TCRdb's protein, taken from a much larger clone, differs from this DNA's translation at residue 16, likely owing to a read error; the protein displayed comes from the DNA. The V gene is listed as TRDV2; no J gene was called; TRDD3 is the table's D call and was not checked against the DNA. The CDR3 extends over 18 amino acids. The V gene's germline CDR1 is GEAIGNYY and CDR2 EKD. The CDR3 coding sequence is TGTGCCTGTGACACCGGGGGATATGGATCCTGGGACACCCGACAGACGTTTTTC. Residues: CACDTGGYGSWDTRQTFF.

The sample holds many counts of this clone. The protein recorded in TCRdb matches a much larger clone and deviates from this DNA's translation at residue 16, suggesting a read error; the protein here is obtained by translating the DNA. The chain carries TRDV1 and TRDJ1; 9 bases agree with TRDD3. Germline V gene data show CDR1 as TSWWSYY and CDR2 as QGS. The CDR3 spans 19 residues. The CDR3 nucleotides are TGTGCTCTTGGGGAACTGGGTCCTCCCCTCTGGGGGATTACCGATGAACTCATCTTT. As protein: CALGELGPPLWGITDELIF.

This clone occurred a few times. TCRdb records a much larger clone's protein for this DNA, with a difference at residue 7 that likely arises from a read error; the protein given is the translation of the DNA. The chain has TRDV1 and TRDJ1, with D maybe TRDD3 (7 bases). Germline V CDR1 and CDR2: TSWWSYY, QGS. Trimming left V 4 bases short and J 0 bases short, with 30 bases between. This CDR3 comprises 21 residues. CDR3 residues: CALGVSACPPTGVGYTDKLIF. In DNA form, the CDR3 reads TGTGCTCTTGGGGTCAGCGCCTGTCCTCCTACTGGGGTAGGGTACACCGATAAACTCATCTTT.

Points on this clone: The TCRdb protein, from a much larger clone, departs from this DNA's translation at residue 14, likely by read error; the protein shown derives from the DNA. The V gene call reads TRDV1; no J gene was called; TRDD3 is the table's D call and was not checked against the DNA. The CDR3 contains 16 residues. Germline V gene lookup returns CDR1 TSWWSYY and CDR2 QGS. CDR3 coding DNA: TGTGCTCTTGGGGAAAAGTTTCAACGGGACGGTGGGAAACCCATCTTT. Its translation is CALGEKFQRDGGKPIF.

A remark on this clone: A far larger clone is only one base removed, so a read error is likely. This sample also contains other DNA sequences that code for the same CDR3. J is TRDJ1 and V is TRDV2; the D is unclear. No J segment appears in TCRdb, so it was assigned here by matching the sequence to germline. Trimming pared 1 base from V and 3 bases from J, leaving 17 bases between. CDR3 length equals 16 residues. CDR1 is GEAIGNYY, CDR2 EKD, per germline. The DNA for the CDR3 is TGTGCCTGTGACACACCGGGAAAGTCTACGGCCGATAAACTCATCTTT. It translates to CACDTPGKSTADKLIF.

This clone has just a few counts. The protein TCRdb gives is from a much larger clone and does not agree with this DNA's translation at residue 11, likely a read error; the protein shown here comes from the DNA. This rearrangement joins TRDV3 to TRDJ1; 8 bases agree with TRDD3. Germline V gives CDR1 TVYSNPD, CDR2 GDNSRS (reference sequence). There are 23 residues in the CDR3. The V segment lost 0 bases and the J segment 0 bases; nucleotides outside the gene matches: 30. The CDR3 sequence: CAFRGVRSGLRGGGLLYTDKLIF. In DNA form, the CDR3 reads TGTGCCTTTAGAGGGGTTAGGTCGGGCCTACGGGGTGGGGGATTACTGTACACCGATAAACTCATCTTT. Based on the CDR3 plus reference TRDV3 and TRDJ1, the full variable domain is CDKVTQSSPDQTVASGSEVVLLCTYDTVYSNPDLFWYRIRPDYSFQFVFYGDNSRSEGADFTQGRFSVKHILTQKAFHLVISPVRTEDSATYYCAFRGVRSGLRGGGLLYTDKLIFGKGTRVTVEP.

This clone was detected only a few times. This likely reflects a read error, since a far larger clone is one base away. Within the sample, other DNA sequences also encode this same CDR3. The chain employs TRDV1 and TRDJ1, with 11 bases lining up with TRDD3. The J gene was not available in TCRdb and was assigned here by matching the DNA to germline segments. The length of the CDR3 is 18 residues. Germline loops: CDR1 TSWWSYY, CDR2 QGS. CDR3 region: CALGGYEMGDKGTDKLIF. The CDR3 DNA is TGCGCTCTTGGGGGATACGAAATGGGGGATAAAGGCACCGATAAACTCATCTTT.

This clone has more than one count but fewer than ten. A far larger clone is off by one base, so a read error is likely. Other nucleotide sequences from this sample produce the same CDR3. This rearrangement joins TRDV2 to TRDJ1; possibly TRDD3 for D (6 bases). V was pared by 0 bases and J by 1 base, with 23 bases between. From germline, CDR1 is GEAIGNYY and CDR2 EKD. The length of the CDR3 is 19 residues. CDR3 coding DNA: TGTGCCTGTGACACCTCGTATTGGGGGCCTAAAAAAGTCACCGATAAACTCATCTTT. Amino acids: CACDTSYWGPKKVTDKLIF.

Of note for this clone: This likely traces to a read error, being one base from a far larger clone. Other DNA sequences in this specimen translate into the identical CDR3. The chain combines TRDV2 with TRDJ1, with 11 bases lining up with TRDD3. The J gene was not available in TCRdb and was assigned here by matching the DNA to germline segments. CDR3 length: 17 residues. In germline, CDR1 is GEAIGNYY, CDR2 EKD. Trimming at V came to 3 bases and at J to 4 bases, leaving 12 bases not matched to a gene. The CDR3 here is CACDPGEEWGIRDKLIF. The CDR3 DNA is TGTGCCTGTGACCCCGGCGAGGAATGGGGGATACGCGATAAACTCATCTTT.

This clone has more than one count but fewer than ten. TCRdb's protein, taken from a much larger clone, differs from this DNA's translation at residue 12, likely owing to a read error; the protein displayed comes from the DNA. The genes are TRDV2 and TRDJ1, with 10 bases aligning to TRDD3. The J gene was missing in TCRdb and was found by matching the end of the DNA to germline. With V trimmed by 0 bases and J by 6 bases, 9 bases remained unmatched. Looked up from germline, CDR1 is GEAIGNYY and CDR2 is EKD. CDR3 length equals 16 residues. The DNA for the CDR3 is TGTGCCTGTGACACCGTTTCGCTGGGGGATAAATATAAACTCATCTTT. Translation: CACDTVSLGDKYKLIF.

Concerning this clone: This likely traces to a read error, being one base from a far larger clone. Additional DNA sequences in this sample encode the identical CDR3. The V call is TRDV3, the J call TRDJ1; TRDD3 aligns across 7 bases. TCRdb records no J gene; here it was assigned by comparing the DNA to germline. The CDR3 is 23 amino acids. Germline CDR1 is TVYSNPD and CDR2 is GDNSRS (reference sequence). V lost 0 bases and J lost 0; bases outside the gene matches: 31. CDR3 sequence reads: CAFRGVRSGLQGGGLLYTDKLIF. CDR3 coding DNA: TGTGCCTTTAGAGGGGTTAGGTCGGGCCTACAGGGTGGGGGACTACTGTACACCGATAAACTCATCTTT.

This clone came up a few times. This DNA's translation differs at residue 6 from TCRdb's protein, which comes from a much larger clone; a read error is likely, and the protein shown is translated from the DNA. This rearrangement joins TRDV1 to TRDJ1; D might be TRDD3 (6 bases). TCRdb is silent on the J gene; assignment here came from matching the DNA to germline. V lost 1 base, J lost 2 bases, and 23 bases lay in between. The V gene's germline CDR1 is TSWWSYY and CDR2 QGS. This CDR3 comprises 19 residues. CDR3 coding DNA: TGTGCTCTTGGGGAACCAGCCCCTCCCTGGGGTCATCGGACCGATAAACTCATCTTT. Protein: CALGEPAPPWGHRTDKLIF.

Only a few counts were recorded for this clone. TCRdb assigns this DNA the protein of a much larger clone, which departs from its translation at residue 3; this likely reflects a read error, and the protein shown comes from translating the DNA. This sequence joins TRDV1 and TRDJ1; D is possibly TRDD3 (6 bases). TCRdb carries no J gene annotation; the J gene was assigned here by matching the DNA with germline. The CDR3 has 13 residues. CDR1 is TSWWSYY and CDR2 is QGS in the germline V gene. The CDR3 loop reads CAPGDVYTDKLIF. CDR3 bases: TGTGCTCCTGGGGACGTGTACACCGATAAACTCATCTTT.

This clone turned up a few times. The TCRdb protein, from a much larger clone, departs from this DNA's translation at residue 4, likely by read error; the protein shown derives from the DNA. This sequence joins TRDV2 and TRDJ3; D possibly corresponds to TRDD3 (6 bases). The J gene, not given by TCRdb, was assigned here from a germline match of the nucleotide sequence. In germline, CDR1 is GEAIGNYY, CDR2 EKD. The CDR3 has 19 residues. Deletions cut 5 bases from V and 0 bases from J, with 19 bases between. As DNA, the CDR3 is TGTGCCTGTGTCACAAGTAGGGGGACAGGCTCCTGGGACACCCGACAGATGTTTTTC. Translated: CACVTSRGTGSWDTRQMFF.

This clone showed up just a few times. Since a far larger clone is one base different, this is likely a read error. Other DNA sequences from this sample encode an identical CDR3 as well. The V gene is TRDV1, the J gene TRDJ1; the D is unclear. The J gene is not listed in TCRdb, so it was assigned here from a DNA match to germline. Germline values: CDR1 TSWWSYY, CDR2 QGS. The CDR3 loop spans 19 amino acids. The CDR3 reads CALGELESSRSFITDKLIF. Here the CDR3 DNA reads TGTGCTCTTGGTGAACTAGAGTCGTCCCGGTCCTTTATTACCGATAAACTCATCTTT.

This clone was observed a few times. This DNA's translation differs at residue 10 from TCRdb's protein, which comes from a much larger clone; a read error is likely, and the protein shown is translated from the DNA. The chain is built from TRDV1 and TRDJ1, with TRDD3 as a possible D gene (6 bases). As TCRdb names no J gene, one was assigned here on the basis of a DNA match to germline. The CDR3 length is 18 residues. V lost 0 bases and J 3 bases, leaving 20 bases between the germline ends. CDR1 is TSWWSYY and CDR2 is QGS in the germline V gene. The CDR3 region is CALGELTGSRYGADKLIF. CDR3 coding DNA: TGTGCTCTTGGGGAACTAACGGGTTCAAGATACGGAGCCGATAAACTCATCTTT.

This clone turned up a few times. The translation of this DNA and the TCRdb protein of a much larger clone differ at residue 4, probably owing to a read error; the protein shown here is translated from the DNA. V and J are TRDV2 and TRDJ3; 11 bases map to TRDD3. Since TCRdb gives no J gene, matching the DNA to germline was used here to assign it. Unmatched junction bases numbered 11, after V lost 5 bases and J lost 0 bases. The CDR3 runs 20 residues. Germline CDR1 and CDR2: GEAIGNYY and EKD. The CDR3: CACGGGGGYASSWDTRQMFF. CDR3 nucleotides: TGTGCCTGTGGCGGTGGTGGGGGATACGCCAGCTCCTGGGACACCCGACAGATGTTTTTC.

A note on this clone: A read error is the likely source, as a far larger clone sits one nucleotide away. Other DNA sequences within the sample encode an identical CDR3. V gene TRDV1 combines with J gene TRDJ1; possibly TRDD2 for D (6 bases). V lost 7 bases and J 3 bases, leaving 27 bases between the germline ends. This CDR3 spans 18 amino acids. Per germline, CDR1 TSWWSYY and CDR2 QGS. As DNA, the CDR3 is TGTGCTCTTGCTTCAGCCTTCCCATTATCGGGTGAGCCCGATAAACTCATCTTT. Protein sequence: CALASAFPLSGEPDKLIF.